The rows below give T cell receptor beta chains drawn from one sample of a study of tumor-infiltrating lymphocytes in primary liver carcinoma. Using its own MiXCR run on the multiplex PCR reads, TCRdb lists one record per CDR3 protein. Of 50,000 to 70,000 distinct CDR3 sequences listed, 65% to 80% are singletons. The specimen sequenced was liver tumor tissue from sampling region 2. All receptors come from a man in his forties or fifties with primary liver carcinoma and hepatitis B virus infection. Both conserved end residues are part of each CDR3. D genes are given only for firm matches. Clone size is stated in some rows and not others, as once, few, many or a class when expanded.

size	V	J	D	CDR3	DNA
NA	TRBV11-2	TRBJ2-2	NA	CASSLATGNTEELFF	TGTGCCAGTAGCTTAGCGACGGGTAACACCGAGGAGCTGTTTTTT
many	TRBV5-6	TRBJ1-5	TRBD1	CASSSRDRYSNQPQHF	TGTGCCAGCAGCAGCCGGGACAGATATAGCAATCAGCCCCAGCATTTT
NA	TRBV9	TRBJ2-2	TRBD2	CASSVTIAGGTGELFF	TGTGCCAGCAGCGTAACAATAGCGGGAGGTACCGGGGAGCTGTTTTTT
few	TRBV6-2/TRBV6-3	TRBJ2-3	TRBD2	CASSYSLREGPDTQYF	TGTGCCAGCAGTTACTCCTTGCGGGAGGGCCCAGATACGCAGTATTTT
few	TRBV6-2/TRBV6-3	TRBJ2-7	NA	CASSYSRTATYEQYF	TGTGCCAGCAGTTACTCGAGAACAGCAACCTACGAGCAGTACTTC
many	TRBV28	TRBJ2-2	NA	CASSLYGAGGKVGELFF	TGTGCCAGCAGTTTATACGGGGCAGGGGGGAAAGTCGGGGAGCTGTTTTTT
NA	TRBV11-1	TRBJ2-2	TRBD1	CASSTGQTNTGELVF	TGTGCCAGCAGCACGGGACAGACTAACACCGGGGAGCTGGTTTTT
NA	TRBV6-2/TRBV6-3	TRBJ1-5	NA	CASSYRPGVQPQHF	TGTGCCAGCAGTTATAGGCCGGGGGTTCAGCCCCAGCATTTT
NA	TRBV14	TRBJ1-1	NA	CASSLVISNTEAFF	TGTGCCAGCAGCCTAGTGATATCGAACACTGAAGCTTTCTTT
NA	TRBV29-1	TRBJ2-2	TRBD2	CTVGTSAANTGELFF	TGCACCGTTGGGACTAGCGCGGCGAACACTGGGGAGCTGTTTTTT
once	TRBV11-2	TRBJ2-7	TRBD1	CTSSMGTGGYYEQCF	TGTACCAGCAGTATGGGGACAGGGGGGTACTACGAGCAGTGCTTC
NA	TRBV2	TRBJ2-1	NA	CASSGRVNLNEQFF	TGTGCCAGCAGTGGTAGAGTAAATTTGAATGAGCAGTTCTTC
NA	TRBV29-1	TRBJ2-5	TRBD2	CSVEGTRKETQYF	TGCAGCGTTGAAGGGACTAGGAAGGAGACCCAGTACTTC
NA	TRBV11-2	TRBJ2-7	NA	CASSVRGDLPTYEQYF	TGTGCCAGCAGCGTCCGAGGGGACCTACCAACCTACGAGCAGTACTTC
NA	TRBV6-5	TRBJ2-6	NA	CASSSDLLGANVPTF	TGTGCCAGCAGTTCCGACCTTCTTGGGGCCAACGTCCCGACTTTC
NA	TRBV4-2	TRBJ1-2	TRBD1	CASGQDMDRGDGYTF	TGTGCCAGCGGCCAAGACATGGACAGGGGTGATGGCTACACCTTC
NA	TRBV29-1	TRBJ2-3	NA	CSVLRTVRTSTDTQYF	TGCAGTGTCCTCAGGACAGTTCGCACGAGCACAGATACGCAGTATTTC
NA	TRBV11-2	TRBJ2-2	TRBD2	CGSSFAGASTGELFF	TGTGGCAGCAGCTTTGCGGGAGCGAGCACCGGGGAGCTGTTTTTT
NA	TRBV4-3	TRBJ2-1	NA	CASIQGSRGDYNEQFF	TGCGCCAGCATCCAAGGAAGCCGCGGGGATTACAATGAGCAGTTCTTC
NA	TRBV11-2	TRBJ1-5	TRBD1	CASNPDRGSNQPQHF	TGTGCCAGCAACCCGGACAGGGGTAGTAATCAACCCCAGCATTTT
NA	TRBV14	TRBJ2-1	NA	CASSEPGDSSYNVQFF	TGTGCCAGCAGCGAGCCAGGAGACAGCTCCTACAATGTGCAGTTCTTC
once	TRBV4-2	TRBJ1-1	NA	CASSLRTANTEAFF	TGTGCCAGCAGCCTCCGGACAGCGAACACTGAAGCTTTCTTT
NA	TRBV29-1	TRBJ2-1	NA	CSVAVASCYNEQLF	TGCAGCGTTGCCGTAGCTAGCTGTTACAATGAGCAGCTCTTC
NA	TRBV10-2	TRBJ1-5	NA	CANSEQPYSNQPQHF	TGCGCCAACAGTGAACAGCCCTATAGCAATCAACCCCAGCATTTT
NA	TRBV4-2	TRBJ1-1	TRBD1	CASSQDPGQGEAFF	TGTGCCAGCAGCCAAGATCCAGGACAGGGCGAAGCTTTCTTT
NA	TRBV4-1	TRBJ1-3	NA	CTGSQQRTAGAGNTIYF	TGCACCGGCAGCCAACAAAGAACGGCGGGAGCTGGAAACACCATATATTTT
few	TRBV11-2	TRBJ2-3	NA	CASSLDSGETSTDTQYF	TGCGCCAGCAGCTTAGATTCGGGGGAGACTAGCACAGATACGCAGTATTTT
NA	TRBV12-3/TRBV12-4	TRBJ2-2	NA	CTSSFPTGGLANTGELLF	TGTACCAGCAGCTTCCCCACGGGGGGCTTAGCGAACACCGGGGAGCTGCTTTTT
NA	TRBV10-3	TRBJ1-1	NA	CAISEGTQNTEAFF	TGTGCCATCAGTGAAGGGACACAGAACACTGAAGCTTTCTTT
NA	TRBV11-2	TRBJ2-3	NA	CTSNQTQDTQNF	TGTACCAGCAACCAGACCCAAGATACGCAGAATTTT
many	TRBV29-1	TRBJ2-7	TRBD1	CSVEAGTGGEQYF	TGCAGCGTTGAAGCCGGGACAGGTGGGGAGCAGTACTTC
many	TRBV29-1	TRBJ2-2	TRBD1	CSVEGQGSGELFF	TGCAGCGTTGAAGGACAGGGGTCCGGGGAGCTGTTTTTT
once	TRBV7-9	TRBJ2-5	NA	CANSFRAGGETQYF	TGTGCCAACAGCTTCAGGGCTGGGGGGGAGACCCAGTACTTC
medium-sized	TRBV6-2/TRBV6-3	TRBJ2-1	TRBD2	CASSLHLGTSLGEQFF	TGTGCCAGCAGTCTACACCTTGGGACTAGCCTAGGTGAGCAGTTCTTC
NA	TRBV6-2/TRBV6-3	TRBJ2-1	NA	CASSLRLGGDGQFF	TGTGCCAGCAGTCTGAGACTAGGGGGGGATGGGCAGTTCTTC
NA	TRBV5-4	TRBJ1-6	NA	CASSIESEGALHF	TGTGCTAGCAGCATAGAGTCGGAGGGGGCCCTCCACTTT
NA	TRBV4-1	TRBJ2-7	TRBD2	CSSTPGTSGAYEQYF	TGCTCCAGCACACCGGGGACTAGCGGGGCCTACGAGCAGTACTTC
few	TRBV13	TRBJ2-3	NA	CASSLKRADTQYF	TGTGCCAGTAGCTTAAAGAGGGCAGATACGCAGTATTTT
NA	TRBV6-2/TRBV6-3	TRBJ2-7	NA	CASSLRGRAHEQYF	TGTGCCAGCAGCCTCCGGGGCAGGGCTCACGAGCAGTACTTC